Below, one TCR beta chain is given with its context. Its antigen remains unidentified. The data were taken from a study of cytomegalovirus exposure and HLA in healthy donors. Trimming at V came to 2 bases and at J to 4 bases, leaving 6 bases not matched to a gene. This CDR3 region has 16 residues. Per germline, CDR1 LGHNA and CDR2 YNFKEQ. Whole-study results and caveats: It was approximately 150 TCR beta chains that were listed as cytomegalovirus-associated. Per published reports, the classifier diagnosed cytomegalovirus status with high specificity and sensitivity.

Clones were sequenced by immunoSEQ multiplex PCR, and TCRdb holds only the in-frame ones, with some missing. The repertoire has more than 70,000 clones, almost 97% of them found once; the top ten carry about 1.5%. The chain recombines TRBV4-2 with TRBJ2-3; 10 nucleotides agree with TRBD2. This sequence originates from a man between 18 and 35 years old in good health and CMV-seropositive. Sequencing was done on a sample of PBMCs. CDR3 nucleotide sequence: TGTGCCAGCAGCCAATCTAGCGGGAGCGGGGCAGATACGCAGTATTTT. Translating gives CASSQSSGSGADTQYF.